The 19 T cell receptor beta chains below all came from one sample that was sequenced in a study of blood T cell repertoires in COVID-19. TCRdb's table, derived via immunoSEQ multiplex PCR, lists solely in-frame clones and lacks some. The data hold about 270,000 clones, with 91% observed a single time. The specimen sequenced was PBMCs or T cells enriched from blood (not recorded which). These receptors all come from a man in his forties or fifties who had been exposed to COVID-19.

Written as DNA, the CDR3 is TGTGCCAGTGGCCGGGAGTACGAGCAGTACTTC. Translated, it gives CASGREYEQYF. The chain combines TRBV2 with TRBJ2-7; D may be TRBD2 (6 bases). This CDR3 has 11 residues. Looked up from germline, CDR1 is SNHLY and CDR2 is FYNNEI. Deletions cut 9 bases from V and 4 bases from J, with 10 bases between.

This clone was found once. V is TRBV5-1 and J is TRBJ1-4; 7 nucleotides align to TRBD1. Germline CDR1 SGHRS, CDR2 YFSETQ. The junction had 9 bases not matched to a gene; V was cut back by 2 bases and J by 8 bases. The CDR3 length is 15 residues. The CDR3 sequence: CASSFTTGEDEKLFF. In DNA, the CDR3 is TGCGCCAGCAGCTTCACAACAGGGGAGGACGAAAAACTGTTTTTT.

With respect to this clone: One junction end does not reproduce the germline sequence, and a read error may be involved. This chain uses TRBV9 with TRBJ1-2; maybe TRBD1 (6 bases). In germline, CDR1 is SGDLS, CDR2 YYNGEE. The CDR3 consists of 14 residues. The CDR3 bases are TGTGCCAGCACCGTACAGGGCGTCAGCTATGGCTACACCTTC. Protein sequence: CASTVQGVSYGYTF.

The table lists this clone with a count of one. CDR3 nucleotides: TGTGCCAGCAGCTTAACGGTCGCGTCTGGGAACACTGAAGCTTTCTTT. It is translated as CASSLTVASGNTEAFF. The chain recombines TRBV7-3 with TRBJ1-1, with D unclear. Germline V gene lookup returns CDR1 SGHTA and CDR2 FQGTGA. V lost 0 bases and J 1 base, leaving 12 bases between the germline ends. This CDR3 spans 16 amino acids. The full variable domain, its missing parts supplied by reference TRBV7-3 and TRBJ1-1, is GAGVSQTPSNKVTEKGKYVELRCDPISGHTALYWYRQSLGQGPEFLIYFQGTGAADDSGLPNDRFFAVRPEGSVSTLKIQRTERGDSAVYLCASSLTVASGNTEAFFGQGTRLTVV.

This clone was observed a few times. This chain joins TRBV5-4 and TRBJ2-2; possibly TRBD2 for D (6 bases). The ends were cut back, 5 bases at V and 7 bases at J, with 15 bases in the middle. CDR3 length: 14 residues. Germline values: CDR1 SGHNT, CDR2 YYREEE (reference sequence). The CDR3 bases are TGTGCCAGCAGAATACGGGACTCCCACGGGGAGCTGTTTTTT. This encodes CASRIRDSHGELFF.

This clone was observed once. The chain is built from TRBV29-1 and TRBJ1-4; tentatively, D is TRBD1 (5 bases). The length of the CDR3 is 14 residues. V was pared by 4 bases and J by 4 bases, with 13 bases between. Germline V gene lookup returns CDR1 SQVTM and CDR2 ANQGSEA. In nucleotides, the CDR3 is TGCAGCGTTGGTCGGGACTCCGGTAATGAAAAACTGTTTTTT. Translation gives CSVGRDSGNEKLFF.

The genes are TRBV2 and TRBJ1-5; weak D call: TRBD1 (5 bases). Per the germline V gene, CDR1 is SNHLY and CDR2 is FYNNEI. The CDR3 length is 13 residues. Trimming took 10 bases from V and 5 from J, leaving 15 bases between them. CDR3 sequence (DNA): TGTGCCACCCCCCTAAAAGGGGATCAGCCCCAGCATTTT. It yields the protein CATPLKGDQPQHF.

The gene calls are TRBV15 and TRBJ2-1, with a tentative D call TRBD2 (6 bases). The germline CDR1 and CDR2 sequences are LNHNV and YYDKDF (reference sequence). There are 16 residues in the CDR3. V lost 4 bases, J lost 7 bases, and 20 bases lay in between. Here the CDR3 reads CATSIEGLLWGNEQFF. In nucleotides, the CDR3 is TGTGCCACCAGCATAGAGGGACTGTTGTGGGGGAATGAGCAGTTCTTC.

The chain employs TRBV5-6 and TRBJ1-4; weak D call: TRBD1 (6 bases). Trimming cost V 0 bases and J 8 bases, with 14 bases left between them. The CDR3 totals 15 residues. Germline V gene lookup returns CDR1 SGHDT and CDR2 YYEEEE. DNA of the CDR3: TGTGCCAGCAGCTTGGGGCTAGGGGGTGGCGAAAAACTGTTTTTT. Amino acid sequence: CASSLGLGGGEKLFF.

The chain has TRBV28 and TRBJ2-5; 8 nucleotides agree with TRBD1. Per germline, CDR1 MDHEN and CDR2 SYDVKM. Trimming cost V 4 bases and J 4 bases; bases outside gene matches: 14. The CDR3 covers 17 residues. The CDR3: CASSSPWGQGARETQYF. CDR3 sequence (DNA): TGTGCCAGCAGTTCGCCTTGGGGTCAGGGGGCACGAGAGACCCAGTACTTC.

The chain recombines TRBV2 with TRBJ1-5; maybe TRBD1 (5 bases). Deletions cut 4 bases from V and 9 bases from J, with 19 bases between. The CDR3 length is 15 residues. Germline V gives CDR1 SNHLY, CDR2 FYNNEI. The CDR3, as DNA: TGTGCCAGCAGTGCGGATCAGGGCGGTAAGTGGCCCCAGCATTTT. It translates to CASSADQGGKWPQHF.

The chain couples TRBV6-1 to TRBJ2-3; TRBD2 matches at 7 bases. The CDR3 covers 16 residues. Germline-derived CDR1 and CDR2 are MNHNS and SASEGT. The ends lost 3 bases at V and 0 bases at J; junction bases unmatched: 6. The CDR3 DNA reads as TGTGCCAGCAGTGATTTAGCGGGCGTTAGCACAGATACGCAGTATTTT. Translating gives CASSDLAGVSTDTQYF.

This clone has a single count. The V gene is TRBV10-2, the J gene TRBJ2-6; D possibly corresponds to TRBD2 (6 bases). V was trimmed by 6 bases and J by 0 bases, leaving 15 bases between them. The CDR3 spans 17 residues. The germline V gene encodes CDR1 WSHSY and CDR2 SAAADI. The DNA of the CDR3 is TGCGCCAGCAGGAACGCGGGATCTCACTCTGGGGCCAACGTCCTGACTTTC. Translation: CASRNAGSHSGANVLTF.

The chain combines TRBV27 with TRBJ2-1; 10 positions match TRBD2. After removal of 4 bases from V and 3 bases from J, the junction contained 9 bases not matched to a gene. Germline CDR1 and CDR2: MNHEY and SMNVEV (reference sequence). There are 17 residues in the CDR3. CDR3 coding DNA: TGTGCCAGCAGTTCCCGCCCCATAGCGGGAGGCTACAATGAGCAGTTCTTC. Its translation: CASSSRPIAGGYNEQFF.

The chain carries TRBV11-2 and TRBJ2-2; unclear D gene. The CDR3 covers 18 residues. Looked up from germline, CDR1 is SGHAT and CDR2 is FQNNGV. Trimming stripped 4 bases from V and 0 bases from J, with 18 bases between. CDR3 in amino acids: CASSSMYRVDTNTGELFF. The CDR3 DNA sequence: TGTGCCAGCAGCTCCATGTATCGGGTGGATACGAACACCGGGGAGCTGTTTTTT.

The count of this clone is one. In nucleotides, the CDR3 is TGTGCCAGCAGCTTAGGCAGGGGTAGCGGGGAGCTGTTTTTT. As protein: CASSLGRGSGELFF. This chain connects TRBV11-3 to TRBJ2-2, with D possibly TRBD1 on 6 matching bases. The CDR3 contains 14 residues. Germline CDR1 and CDR2: SGHNT and YENEEA. Trimming removed 1 base at V and 7 bases at J, with 10 bases between.

This chain uses TRBV12-5 with TRBJ2-3; D is possibly TRBD1 (6 bases). Trimming pared 3 bases from V and 2 bases from J, leaving 15 bases between. The V gene's germline CDR1 is LGHNT and CDR2 FRNRAP. The CDR3 length is 16 residues. DNA for the CDR3: TGTGCTAGTGGTTTAGAACAGGGATTCAACACAGATACGCAGTATTTT. Translation: CASGLEQGFNTDTQYF.

The CDR3 DNA is TGTGCCAGCAGCGAGGGGGATAGTTCTGGAAACACCATATATTTT. It codes for CASSEGDSSGNTIYF. The chain couples TRBV9 to TRBJ1-3; TRBD1 is a possible D gene (6 bases). V lost 3 bases to trimming and J lost 1 base, with 11 bases between them. The germline gives CDR1 SGDLS, CDR2 YYNGEE. The CDR3 contains 15 residues.

This clone occurred once. The same CDR3 also results from other DNA sequences found in this sample. The chain combines TRBV19 with TRBJ1-3, with D possibly being TRBD1 (6 bases). Trimming took 9 bases from V and 2 from J, leaving 11 bases between them. Germline assignment: CDR1 LNHDA and CDR2 SQIVND (reference sequence). The CDR3 loop spans 13 amino acids. This CDR3 is CASSQGPGNTIYF. The CDR3 DNA reads TGTGCCAGCTCACAGGGCCCTGGAAACACCATATATTTT.